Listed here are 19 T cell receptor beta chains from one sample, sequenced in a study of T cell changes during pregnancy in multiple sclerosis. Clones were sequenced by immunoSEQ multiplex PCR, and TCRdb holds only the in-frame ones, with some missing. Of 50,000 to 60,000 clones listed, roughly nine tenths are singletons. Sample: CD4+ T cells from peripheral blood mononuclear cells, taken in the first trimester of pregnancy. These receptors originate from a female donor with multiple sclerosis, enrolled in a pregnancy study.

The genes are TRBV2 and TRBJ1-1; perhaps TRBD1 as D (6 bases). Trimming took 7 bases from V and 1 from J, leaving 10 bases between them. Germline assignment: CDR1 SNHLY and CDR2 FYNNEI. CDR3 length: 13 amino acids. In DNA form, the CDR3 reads TGTGCCAGCACTGGACAGCAGAACACTGAAGCTTTCTTT. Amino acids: CASTGQQNTEAFF.

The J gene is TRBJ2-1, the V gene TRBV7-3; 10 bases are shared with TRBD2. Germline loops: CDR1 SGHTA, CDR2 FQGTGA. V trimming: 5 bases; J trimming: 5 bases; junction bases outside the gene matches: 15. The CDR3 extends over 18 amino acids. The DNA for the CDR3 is TGTGCCAGCAGCATAAACTCATTTAGCGGGGGGCCCCACAATGAGCAGTTCTTC. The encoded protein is CASSINSFSGGPHNEQFF.

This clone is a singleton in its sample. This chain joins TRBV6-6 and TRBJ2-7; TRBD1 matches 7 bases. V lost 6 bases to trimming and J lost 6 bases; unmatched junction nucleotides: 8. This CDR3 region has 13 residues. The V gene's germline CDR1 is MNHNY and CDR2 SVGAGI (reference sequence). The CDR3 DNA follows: TGTGCCAGCAGCCGTGGACAGGTCGGCGAGCAGTACTTC. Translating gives CASSRGQVGEQYF.

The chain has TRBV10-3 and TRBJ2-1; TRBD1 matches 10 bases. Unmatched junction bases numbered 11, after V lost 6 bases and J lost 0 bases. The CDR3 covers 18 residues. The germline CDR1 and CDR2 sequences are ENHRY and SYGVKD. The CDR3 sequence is CAISGPADRGSSYNEQFF. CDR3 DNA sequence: TGTGCCATCAGCGGACCCGCGGACAGGGGGAGCTCCTACAATGAGCAGTTCTTC.

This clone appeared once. The chain's CDR3 is CASSASNPGTGYEQYF. DNA of the CDR3: TGTGCCAGCAGTGCGTCGAATCCCGGGACAGGCTACGAGCAGTACTTC. The J gene is TRBJ2-7, the V gene TRBV25-1, with 8 bases that match TRBD1. The CDR3 sequence is 16 residues long. J lost 3 bases, V lost 4 bases, and 11 bases had no gene match. Germline lookup yields CDR1 MGHDK and CDR2 SYGVNS.

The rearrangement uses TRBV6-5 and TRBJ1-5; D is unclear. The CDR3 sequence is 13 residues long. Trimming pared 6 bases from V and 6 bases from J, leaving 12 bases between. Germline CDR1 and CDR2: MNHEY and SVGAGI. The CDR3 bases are TGTGCCAGCAGGCCTACCCAGGTTCAGCCCCAGCATTTT. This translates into CASRPTQVQPQHF.

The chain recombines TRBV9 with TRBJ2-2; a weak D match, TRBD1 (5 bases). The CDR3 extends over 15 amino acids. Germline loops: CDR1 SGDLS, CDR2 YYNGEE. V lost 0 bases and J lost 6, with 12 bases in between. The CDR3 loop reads CASSVVGAYAGELFF. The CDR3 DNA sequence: TGTGCCAGCAGCGTAGTTGGGGCCTACGCCGGGGAGCTGTTTTTT.

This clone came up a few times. In DNA form, the CDR3 reads TGTGCCAGCACCAGGACAGGGGGCATAACGGATACGCAGTATTTT. It translates to CASTRTGGITDTQYF. J is TRBJ2-3 and V is TRBV27; 11 positions agree with TRBD1. Germline assignment: CDR1 MNHEY and CDR2 SMNVEV (reference sequence). The CDR3 consists of 15 residues. With V trimmed by 7 bases and J by 6 bases, 9 bases remained unmatched.

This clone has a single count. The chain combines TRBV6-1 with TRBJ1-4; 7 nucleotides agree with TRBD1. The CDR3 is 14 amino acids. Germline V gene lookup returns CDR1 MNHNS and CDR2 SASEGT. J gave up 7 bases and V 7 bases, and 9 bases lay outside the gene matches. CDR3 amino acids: CASTPGGRREKLFF. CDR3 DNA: TGTGCCAGCACACCAGGGGGTCGGCGTGAAAAACTGTTTTTT.

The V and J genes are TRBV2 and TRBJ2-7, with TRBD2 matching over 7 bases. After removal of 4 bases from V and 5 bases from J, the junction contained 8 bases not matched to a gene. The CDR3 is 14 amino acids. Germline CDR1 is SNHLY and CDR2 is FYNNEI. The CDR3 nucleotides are TGTGCCAGCAGTGTGGAGCGGGGTGGCCACGAGCAGTACTTC. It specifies CASSVERGGHEQYF. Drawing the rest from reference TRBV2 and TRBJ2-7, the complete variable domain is EPEVTQTPSHQVTQMGQEVILRCVPISNHLYFYWYRQILGQKVEFLVSFYNNEISEKSEIFDDQFSVERPDGSNFTLKIRSTKLEDSAMYFCASSVERGGHEQYFGPGTRLTVT.

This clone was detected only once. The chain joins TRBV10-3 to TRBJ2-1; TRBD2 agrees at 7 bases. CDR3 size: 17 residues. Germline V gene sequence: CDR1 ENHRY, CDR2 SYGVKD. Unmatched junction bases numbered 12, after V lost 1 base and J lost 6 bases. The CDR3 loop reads CAISEWGRGGAANEQFF. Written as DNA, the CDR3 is TGTGCCATCAGTGAGTGGGGGAGGGGAGGAGCGGCCAATGAGCAGTTCTTC.

The CDR3 spells CASSSGLATDTQYF. The DNA for the CDR3 is TGTGCCAGCAGCTCGGGACTCGCAACAGATACGCAGTATTTT. V and J are TRBV5-4 and TRBJ2-3, with D perhaps TRBD2 (6 bases). This CDR3 has 14 amino acids. V gave up 3 bases and J gave up 3 bases, with 11 bases separating them. Germline V gene lookup returns CDR1 SGHNT and CDR2 YYREEE (reference sequence).

The CDR3 nucleotides are TGTGCCAGCAGCTTGGTGGACAGGGGCACCGGGGAGCTGTTTTTT. Protein sequence: CASSLVDRGTGELFF. The V gene is TRBV5-6, the J gene TRBJ2-2; 9 bases line up with TRBD1. Germline loops: CDR1 SGHDT, CDR2 YYEEEE. The CDR3 runs to 15 residues. After removal of 0 bases from V and 4 bases from J, the junction contained 1 base not matched to a gene. The full variable domain, in which reference TRBV5-6 and TRBJ2-2 provide the parts outside the CDR3, is DAGVTQSPTHLIKTRGQQVTLRCSPKSGHDTVSWYQQALGQGPQFIFQYYEEEERQRGNFPDRFSGHQFPNYSSELNVNALLLGDSALYLCASSLVDRGTGELFFGEGSRLTVL.

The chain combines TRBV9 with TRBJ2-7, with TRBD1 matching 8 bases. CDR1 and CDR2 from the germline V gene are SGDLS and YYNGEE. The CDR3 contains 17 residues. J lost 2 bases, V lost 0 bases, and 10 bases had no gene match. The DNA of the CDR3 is TGTGCCAGCAGCGTAGGACAGGGGTCCCTCATACCCTACGAGCAGTACTTC. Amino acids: CASSVGQGSLIPYEQYF. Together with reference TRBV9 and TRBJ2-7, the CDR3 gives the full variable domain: DSGVTQTPKHLITATGQRVTLRCSPRSGDLSVYWYQQSLDQGLQFLIQYYNGEERAKGNILERFSAQQFPDLHSELNLSSLELGDSALYFCASSVGQGSLIPYEQYFGPGTRLTVT.

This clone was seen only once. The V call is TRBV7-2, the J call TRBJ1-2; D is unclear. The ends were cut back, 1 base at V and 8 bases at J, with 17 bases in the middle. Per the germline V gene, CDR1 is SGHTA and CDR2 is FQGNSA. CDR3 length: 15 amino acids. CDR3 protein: CASSLGPAVGDGYTF. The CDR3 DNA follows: TGTGCCAGCAGCTTAGGTCCAGCCGTCGGAGACGGCTACACCTTC.

The CDR3 nucleotides read TGTGCCAGCAGTGGATCCAGGACAGGAAAAGGAGAGACCCAGTACTTC. Translated, it gives CASSGSRTGKGETQYF. The V and J genes are TRBV6-1 and TRBJ2-5, with 7 bases aligning to TRBD1. Germline values: CDR1 MNHNS, CDR2 SASEGT. V shed 4 bases and J 4 bases; nucleotides not matched to a gene: 12. CDR3 length equals 16 residues.

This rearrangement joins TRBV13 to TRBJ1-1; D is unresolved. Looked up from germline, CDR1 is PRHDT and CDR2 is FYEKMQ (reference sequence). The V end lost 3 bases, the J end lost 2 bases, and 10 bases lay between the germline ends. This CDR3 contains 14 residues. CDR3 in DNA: TGTGCCAGCAGCTTCGGGAACAGAAACACTGAAGCTTTCTTT. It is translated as CASSFGNRNTEAFF.

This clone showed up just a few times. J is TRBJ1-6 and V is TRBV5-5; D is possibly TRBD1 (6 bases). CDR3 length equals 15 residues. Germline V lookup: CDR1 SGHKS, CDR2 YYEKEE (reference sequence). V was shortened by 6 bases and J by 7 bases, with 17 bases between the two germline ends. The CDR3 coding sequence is TGTGCCAGCACCCTTAGGACAGCCTTCAATTCACCCCTCCACTTT. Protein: CASTLRTAFNSPLHF.

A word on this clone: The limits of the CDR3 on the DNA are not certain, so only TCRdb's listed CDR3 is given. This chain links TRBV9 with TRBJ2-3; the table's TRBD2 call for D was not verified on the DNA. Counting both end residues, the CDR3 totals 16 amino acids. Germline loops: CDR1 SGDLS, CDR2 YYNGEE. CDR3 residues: CASSVGGGTSGGEIYF.